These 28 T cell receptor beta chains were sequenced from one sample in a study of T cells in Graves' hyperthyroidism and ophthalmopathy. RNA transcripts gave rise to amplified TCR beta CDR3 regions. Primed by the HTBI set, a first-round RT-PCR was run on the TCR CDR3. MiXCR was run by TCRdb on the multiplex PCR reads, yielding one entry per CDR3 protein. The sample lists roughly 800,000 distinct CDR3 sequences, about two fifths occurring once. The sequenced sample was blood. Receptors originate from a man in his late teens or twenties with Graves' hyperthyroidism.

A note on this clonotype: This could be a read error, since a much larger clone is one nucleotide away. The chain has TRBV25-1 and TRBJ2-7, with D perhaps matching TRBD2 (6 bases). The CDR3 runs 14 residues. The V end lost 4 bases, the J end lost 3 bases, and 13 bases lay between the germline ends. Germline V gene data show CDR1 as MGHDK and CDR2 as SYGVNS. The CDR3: CASSVKGGRYEQYF. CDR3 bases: TGTGCCAGCAGTGTTAAGGGAGGCCGCTACGAGCAGTACTTC.

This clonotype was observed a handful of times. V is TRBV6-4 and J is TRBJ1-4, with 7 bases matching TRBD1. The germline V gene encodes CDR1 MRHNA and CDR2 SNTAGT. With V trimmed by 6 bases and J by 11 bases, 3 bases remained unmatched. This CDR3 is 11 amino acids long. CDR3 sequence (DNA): TGTGCCAGCAGAGGGACAGACAAACTGTTTTTT. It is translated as CASRGTDKLFF.

In DNA, the CDR3 is TGTGCCAGCAGCGCGACAGGGGAGTCGGGGCAGCCCCAGCATTTT. This codes for CASSATGESGQPQHF. The V gene is TRBV9, the J gene TRBJ1-5; 8 bases agree with TRBD1. Germline V CDR1 and CDR2: SGDLS, YYNGEE. There are 15 residues in the CDR3. Unmatched junction bases numbered 9, after V lost 3 bases and J lost 7 bases.

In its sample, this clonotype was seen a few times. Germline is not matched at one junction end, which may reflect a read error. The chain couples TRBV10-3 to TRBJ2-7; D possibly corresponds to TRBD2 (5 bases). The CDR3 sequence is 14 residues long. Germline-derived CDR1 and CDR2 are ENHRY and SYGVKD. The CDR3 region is CASSEAWETYEQYF. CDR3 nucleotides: TGTGCCAGCAGTGAAGCCTGGGAGACCTACGAGCAGTACTTC.

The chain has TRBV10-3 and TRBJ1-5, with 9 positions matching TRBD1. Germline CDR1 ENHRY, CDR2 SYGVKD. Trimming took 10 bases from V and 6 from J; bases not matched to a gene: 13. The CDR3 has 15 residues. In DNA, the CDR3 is TGTGCCACCGGGACAGGGTTATATCGGGGTCAGCCCCAGCATTTT. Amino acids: CATGTGLYRGQPQHF.

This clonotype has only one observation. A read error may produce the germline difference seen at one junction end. As DNA, the CDR3 is TGCGCCAGCAGCCAAGCTAGCGGGGGAACCTACGAGCAGTACTTC. This codes for CASSQASGGTYEQYF. This chain joins TRBV7-8 and TRBJ2-7, with 10 bases matching TRBD2. The CDR3 extends over 15 amino acids. From germline, CDR1 is SGHVS and CDR2 FQNEAQ. Together with reference TRBV7-8 and TRBJ2-7, the CDR3 gives the full variable domain: GAGVSQSPRYKVAKRGQDVALRCDPISGHVSLFWYQQALGQGPEFLTYFQNEAQLDKSGLPSDRFFAERPEGSVSTLKIQRTQQEDSAVYLCASSQASGGTYEQYFGPGTRLTVT.

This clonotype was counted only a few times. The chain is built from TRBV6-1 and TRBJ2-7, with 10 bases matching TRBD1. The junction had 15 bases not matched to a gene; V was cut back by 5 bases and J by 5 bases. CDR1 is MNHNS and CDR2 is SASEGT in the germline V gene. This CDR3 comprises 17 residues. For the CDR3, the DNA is TGTGCCAGCAGTAGAAAACCGATGGGACAGGGGATCCACGAGCAGTACTTC. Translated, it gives CASSRKPMGQGIHEQYF.

CDR3 residues: CAISKRTGDSNQPQHF. The CDR3 bases are TGTGCCATCAGTAAGAGGACAGGGGATAGCAATCAGCCCCAGCATTTT. The rearrangement links TRBV10-3 to TRBJ1-5; 9 bases map to TRBD1. Germline CDR1 and CDR2: ENHRY and SYGVKD. The CDR3 loop spans 16 amino acids. The V gene end was trimmed by 5 bases and the J gene end by 0 bases; junction bases not matched to a gene: 5.

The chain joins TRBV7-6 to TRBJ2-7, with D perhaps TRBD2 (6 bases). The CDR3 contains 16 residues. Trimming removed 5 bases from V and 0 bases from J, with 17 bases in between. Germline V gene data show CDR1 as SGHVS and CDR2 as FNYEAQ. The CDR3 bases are TGTGCCAGCAGCGACCTAGGGGACGGGAGCTCCTACGAGCAGTACTTC. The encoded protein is CASSDLGDGSSYEQYF.

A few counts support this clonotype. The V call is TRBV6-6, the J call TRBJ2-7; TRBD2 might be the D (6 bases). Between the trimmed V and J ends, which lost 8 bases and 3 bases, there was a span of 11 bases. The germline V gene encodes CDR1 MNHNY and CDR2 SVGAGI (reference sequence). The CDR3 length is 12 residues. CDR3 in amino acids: CASSGLIYEQYF. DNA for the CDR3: TGTGCCAGCTCGGGACTCATCTACGAGCAGTACTTC.

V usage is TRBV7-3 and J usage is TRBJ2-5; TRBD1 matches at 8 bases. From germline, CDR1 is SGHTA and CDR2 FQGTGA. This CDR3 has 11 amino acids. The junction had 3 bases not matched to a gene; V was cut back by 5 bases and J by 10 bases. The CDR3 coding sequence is TGTGCCAGCAGCGGACAGGGTAACCAGTACTTC. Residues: CASSGQGNQYF.

For the CDR3, the DNA is TGCGCCAGCAGCTTGGAGGATCCTGGAAACACCATATATTTT. Protein product: CASSLEDPGNTIYF. This chain uses TRBV5-1 with TRBJ1-3; D is uncertain. The germline V gene encodes CDR1 SGHRS and CDR2 YFSETQ. The CDR3 runs 14 residues. The V end lost 0 bases, the J end lost 2 bases, and 6 bases lay between the germline ends.

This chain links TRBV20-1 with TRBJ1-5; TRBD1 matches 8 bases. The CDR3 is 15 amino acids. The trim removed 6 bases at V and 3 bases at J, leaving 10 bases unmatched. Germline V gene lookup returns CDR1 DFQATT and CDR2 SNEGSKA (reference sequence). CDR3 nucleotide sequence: TGCAGTGCCCAGGACAGGGTGCTGCCCAATCAGCCCCAGCATTTT. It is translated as CSAQDRVLPNQPQHF.

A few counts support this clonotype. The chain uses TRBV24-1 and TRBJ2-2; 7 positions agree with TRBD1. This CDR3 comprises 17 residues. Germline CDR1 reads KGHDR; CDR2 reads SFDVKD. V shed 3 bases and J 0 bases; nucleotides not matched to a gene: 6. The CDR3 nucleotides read TGTGCCACCAGTGATCCAGGGGGATCATCGAACACCGGGGAGCTGTTTTTT. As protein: CATSDPGGSSNTGELFF.

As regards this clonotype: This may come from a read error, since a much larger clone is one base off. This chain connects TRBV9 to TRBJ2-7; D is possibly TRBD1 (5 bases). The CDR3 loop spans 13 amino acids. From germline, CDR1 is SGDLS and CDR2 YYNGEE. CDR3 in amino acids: CASRPDSNYERYF. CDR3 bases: TGTGCCAGCAGACCAGACAGCAACTACGAGCGGTACTTC.

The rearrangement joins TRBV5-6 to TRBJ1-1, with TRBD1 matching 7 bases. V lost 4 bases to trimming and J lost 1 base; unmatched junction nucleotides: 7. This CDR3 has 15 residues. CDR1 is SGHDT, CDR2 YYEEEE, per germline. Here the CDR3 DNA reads TGTGCCAGCAGCGCTGACAGGGCCACGAACACTGAAGCTTTCTTT. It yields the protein CASSADRATNTEAFF.

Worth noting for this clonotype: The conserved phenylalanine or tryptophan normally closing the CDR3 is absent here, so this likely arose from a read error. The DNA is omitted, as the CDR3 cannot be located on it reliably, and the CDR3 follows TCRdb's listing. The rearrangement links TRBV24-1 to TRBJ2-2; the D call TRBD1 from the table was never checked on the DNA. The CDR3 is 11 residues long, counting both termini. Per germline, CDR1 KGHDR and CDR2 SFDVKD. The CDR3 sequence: CATSDSGRTGI.

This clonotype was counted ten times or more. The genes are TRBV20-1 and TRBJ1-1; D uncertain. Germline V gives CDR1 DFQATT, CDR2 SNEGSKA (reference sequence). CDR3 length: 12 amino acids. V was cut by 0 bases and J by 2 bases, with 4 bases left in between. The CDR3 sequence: CSAREANTEAFF. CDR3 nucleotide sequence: TGCAGTGCTAGAGAAGCCAACACTGAAGCTTTCTTT.

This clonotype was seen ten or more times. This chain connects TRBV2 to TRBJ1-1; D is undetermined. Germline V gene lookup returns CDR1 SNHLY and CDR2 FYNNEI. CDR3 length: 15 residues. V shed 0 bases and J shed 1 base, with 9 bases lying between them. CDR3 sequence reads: CASSEAPPENTEAFF. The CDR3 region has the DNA TGTGCCAGCAGTGAAGCGCCACCCGAGAACACTGAAGCTTTCTTT. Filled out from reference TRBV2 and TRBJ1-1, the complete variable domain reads EPEVTQTPSHQVTQMGQEVILRCVPISNHLYFYWYRQILGQKVEFLVSFYNNEISEKSEIFDDQFSVERPDGSNFTLKIRSTKLEDSAMYFCASSEAPPENTEAFFGQGTRLTVV.

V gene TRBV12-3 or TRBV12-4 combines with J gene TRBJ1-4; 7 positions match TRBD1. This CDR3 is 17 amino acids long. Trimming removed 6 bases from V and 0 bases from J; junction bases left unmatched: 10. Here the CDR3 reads CASSLGQRLPTNEKLFF. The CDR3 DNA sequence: TGTGCCAGCAGCCTGGGACAGCGACTCCCAACTAATGAAAAACTGTTTTTT.

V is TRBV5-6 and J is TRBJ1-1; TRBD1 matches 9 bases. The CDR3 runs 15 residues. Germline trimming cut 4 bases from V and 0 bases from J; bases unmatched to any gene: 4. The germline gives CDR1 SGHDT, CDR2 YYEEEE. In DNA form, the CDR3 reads TGTGCCAGCAGCCTGAACAGGGGGCTGAACACTGAAGCTTTCTTT. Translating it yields CASSLNRGLNTEAFF.

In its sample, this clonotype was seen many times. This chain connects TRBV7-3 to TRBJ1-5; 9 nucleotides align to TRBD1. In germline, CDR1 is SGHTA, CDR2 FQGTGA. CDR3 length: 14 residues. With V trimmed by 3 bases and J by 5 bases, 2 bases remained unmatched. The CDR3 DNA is TGTGCCAGCAGCTTCTACAGGGGGCATCAGCCCCAGCATTTT. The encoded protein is CASSFYRGHQPQHF.

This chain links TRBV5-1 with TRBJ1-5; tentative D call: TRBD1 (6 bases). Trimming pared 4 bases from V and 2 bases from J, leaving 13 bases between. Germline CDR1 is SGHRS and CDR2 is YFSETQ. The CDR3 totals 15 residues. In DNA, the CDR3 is TGCGCCAGCAGCCCACCGACAGGAGGCAATCAGCCCCAGCATTTT. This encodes CASSPPTGGNQPQHF. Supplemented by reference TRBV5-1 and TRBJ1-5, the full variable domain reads KAGVTQTPRYLIKTRGQQVTLSCSPISGHRSVSWYQQTPGQGLQFLFEYFSETQRNKGNFPGRFSGRQFSNSRSEMNVSTLELGDSALYLCASSPPTGGNQPQHFGDGTRLSIL.

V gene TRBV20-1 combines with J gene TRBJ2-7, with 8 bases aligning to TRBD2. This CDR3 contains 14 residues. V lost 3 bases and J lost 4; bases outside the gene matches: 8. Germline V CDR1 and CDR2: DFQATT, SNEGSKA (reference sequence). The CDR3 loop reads CSARQVGGGYEQYF. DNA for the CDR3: TGCAGTGCTAGGCAGGTCGGGGGGGGGTACGAGCAGTACTTC.

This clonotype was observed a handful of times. The CDR3 DNA is TGTGCCAGCAGCCCACAAGGACAGGGTGCCGACGAGCAGTACTTC. It codes for CASSPQGQGADEQYF. This sequence joins TRBV7-3 and TRBJ2-7, with 8 positions matching TRBD1. The germline CDR1 and CDR2 sequences are SGHTA and FQGTGA. This CDR3 is 15 amino acids long. V was clipped by 5 bases and J by 5 bases; unmatched bases: 11.

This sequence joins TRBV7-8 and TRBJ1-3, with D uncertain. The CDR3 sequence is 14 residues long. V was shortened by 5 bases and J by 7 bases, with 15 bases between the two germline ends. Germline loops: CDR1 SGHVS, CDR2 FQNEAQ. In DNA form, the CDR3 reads TGTGCCAGCAGCCCGTATCGGGGATCGAACACCATATATTTT. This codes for CASSPYRGSNTIYF.

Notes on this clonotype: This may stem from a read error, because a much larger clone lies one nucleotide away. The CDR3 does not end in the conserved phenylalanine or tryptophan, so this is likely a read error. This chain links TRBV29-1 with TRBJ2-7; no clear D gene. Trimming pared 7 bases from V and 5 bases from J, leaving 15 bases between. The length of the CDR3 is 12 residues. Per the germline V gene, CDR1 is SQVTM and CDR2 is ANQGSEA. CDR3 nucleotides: TGCAGCGCCGCCCCGGGTTGGAACGAGCAGTACCTC. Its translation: CSAAPGWNEQYL.

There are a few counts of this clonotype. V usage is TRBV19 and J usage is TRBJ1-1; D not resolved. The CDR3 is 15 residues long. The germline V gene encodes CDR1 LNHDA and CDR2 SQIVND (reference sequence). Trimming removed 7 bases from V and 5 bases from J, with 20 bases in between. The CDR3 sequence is CASKAMEGRITEAFF. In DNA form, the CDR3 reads TGTGCCAGTAAAGCGATGGAAGGGAGGATAACTGAAGCTTTCTTT.